These 16 T cell receptor beta chains share one sample of origin, sequenced in a study of T-cell reconstitution after alpha-beta-depleted transplantation in children (dated by TCRdb to between 2015 and 2016). Library method: PCR. Sequencer: Illumina HiSeq 2500. TCR libraries were prepared with molecular barcoding, using unique molecular identifiers to normalize TCRbeta repertoire quantification. TCRdb itself trimmed the public reads at Q25 with fastp, ran MiXCR and retained productive beta chains. Rows are combined by CDR3 protein, so each entry shows the most common genes and DNA. The sample contains about 540,000 distinct CDR3 sequences, approximately 20% of them found a single time. The top ten hold over 3% of the sample. Material: PBMCs from the stem cell graft donor, obtained from the stem cell graft. These receptors all stem from a human donor who donated a stem cell graft to a child with acute lymphoblastic leukemia.

This clonotype has a count of ten or more. The chain carries TRBV20-1 and TRBJ2-7, with D possibly being TRBD2 (6 bases). This CDR3 is 16 amino acids long. Germline V gives CDR1 DFQATT, CDR2 SNEGSKA (reference sequence). The V end lost 0 bases, the J end lost 2 bases, and 17 bases lay between the germline ends. This chain's CDR3 is CSARDAPGPGAYEQYF. CDR3 DNA sequence: TGCAGTGCTAGAGATGCCCCGGGGCCGGGAGCCTACGAGCAGTACTTC.

The V gene is TRBV7-3, the J gene TRBJ1-1; D possibly corresponds to TRBD1 (5 bases). Trimming left V 0 bases short and J 0 bases short, with 26 bases between. The CDR3 is 21 residues long. The V gene's germline CDR1 is SGHTA and CDR2 FQGTGA. In DNA, the CDR3 is TGTGCCAGCAGCTTAACCCCTGGCCACCAGGGCAGTGGTATTATGAACACTGAAGCTTTCTTT. Protein sequence: CASSLTPGHQGSGIMNTEAFF.

The chain joins TRBV5-1 to TRBJ2-7; D might be TRBD1 or TRBD2, each matching 5 bases. Trimming took 7 bases from V and 4 from J, leaving 12 bases between them. This CDR3 is 12 amino acids long. Germline-derived CDR1 and CDR2 are SGHRS and YFSETQ. CDR3 nucleotide sequence: TGCGCCAGCGGGACCGACAAATACGAGCAGTACTTC. Translating gives CASGTDKYEQYF.

This clonotype has more than one count but fewer than ten. V gene TRBV27 combines with J gene TRBJ1-5; 8 bases are a match to TRBD1. The V gene's germline CDR1 is MNHEY and CDR2 SMNVEV (reference sequence). V lost 6 bases and J lost 0; bases outside the gene matches: 7. The CDR3 consists of 16 residues. The CDR3 region is CASRSGQGYSNQPQHF. The CDR3 nucleotides read TGTGCCAGCAGGTCCGGACAGGGTTATAGCAATCAGCCCCAGCATTTT.

This clonotype has a handful of counts. This chain connects TRBV24-1 to TRBJ1-2; D may be TRBD1 (5 bases). The V gene lost 3 bases and the J gene lost 4 bases, with 14 bases spanning the gap. This CDR3 spans 15 amino acids. The germline V gene encodes CDR1 KGHDR and CDR2 SFDVKD. Here the CDR3 DNA reads TGTGCCACCAGTGATCCCGGGACGTCACTCTATGGCTACACCTTC. It codes for CATSDPGTSLYGYTF.

The V and J genes are TRBV5-1 and TRBJ1-1; unclear D gene. The CDR3 consists of 13 residues. The germline V gene has CDR1 SGHRS and CDR2 YFSETQ. V was pared by 3 bases and J by 5 bases, with 11 bases between. In DNA form, the CDR3 reads TGCGCCAGCAGCTACTCAACACCAACTGAAGCTTTCTTT. It encodes CASSYSTPTEAFF.

This clonotype has a handful of counts. The CDR3 DNA follows: TGTGCCAGCAGTTCCCCGGCAGGGGATACCTACGAGCAGTACTTC. Encoded protein: CASSSPAGDTYEQYF. The V call is TRBV28, the J call TRBJ2-7; D perhaps matches TRBD1 (6 bases). Germline loops: CDR1 MDHEN, CDR2 SYDVKM. This CDR3 has 15 residues. Deletions cut 4 bases from V and 2 bases from J, with 15 bases between. The full variable domain, rest sourced from reference TRBV28 and TRBJ2-7, is DVKVTQSSRYLVKRTGEKVFLECVQDMDHENMFWYRQDPGLGLRLIYFSYDVKMKEKGDIPEGYSVSREKKERFSLILESASTNQTSMYLCASSSPAGDTYEQYFGPGTRLTVT.

This clonotype was detected only a few times. V gene TRBV12-3 or TRBV12-4 combines with J gene TRBJ2-2; TRBD2 matches at 11 bases. The ends lost 6 bases at V and 6 bases at J; junction bases unmatched: 6. This CDR3 comprises 15 residues. The CDR3, as DNA: TGTGCCAGCAGGCAGACTAGCGGGATGGCCGGGGAGCTGTTTTTT. It specifies CASRQTSGMAGELFF.

The V and J genes are TRBV7-9 and TRBJ2-1; TRBD2 aligns across 10 bases. The ends lost 1 base at V and 4 bases at J; junction bases unmatched: 4. This CDR3 spans 16 amino acids. Germline CDR1 is SEHNR and CDR2 is FQNEAQ (reference sequence). CDR3 DNA sequence: TGTGCCAGCAGCTTAGAAGCGGGAGGGCCATACAATGAGCAGTTCTTC. It translates to CASSLEAGGPYNEQFF.

This chain uses TRBV7-8 with TRBJ2-7, with 10 bases lining up with TRBD1. CDR1 SGHVS and CDR2 FQNEAQ come from the germline V gene. The CDR3 consists of 15 residues. Unmatched junction bases numbered 9, after V lost 4 bases and J lost 6 bases. Here the CDR3 DNA reads TGTGCCAGCAGCTGGCGGCGGGACAGGGGAGGCGAGCAGTACTTC. Encoded protein: CASSWRRDRGGEQYF.

The chain couples TRBV9 to TRBJ2-7; D remains ambiguous. V was cut by 0 bases and J by 2 bases, with 9 bases left in between. Germline assignment: CDR1 SGDLS and CDR2 YYNGEE. The CDR3 runs to 14 residues. CDR3 region: CASSVATDPYEQYF. The CDR3 DNA reads as TGTGCCAGCAGCGTAGCTACGGATCCCTACGAGCAGTACTTC.

This clonotype turned up a few times. This chain connects TRBV12-3 or TRBV12-4 to TRBJ2-7; possibly TRBD1 or TRBD2 for D (6 bases each). The germline V and J ends were trimmed by 3 bases and 2 bases, with 17 bases remaining between them. The CDR3 consists of 16 residues. The CDR3 nucleotides are TGTGCCAGCAGTTTGCGACGGGGGCGAGCAGCCTACGAGCAGTACTTC. This sequence encodes CASSLRRGRAAYEQYF.

This clonotype was seen once. V and J are TRBV25-1 and TRBJ2-4; D may be TRBD2 (5 bases). Trimming removed 3 bases from V and 1 base from J, with 10 bases in between. The CDR3 extends over 15 amino acids. Germline values: CDR1 MGHDK, CDR2 SYGVNS. CDR3 sequence reads: CASSEFGVAKNIQYF. In nucleotides, the CDR3 is TGTGCCAGCAGTGAGTTCGGGGTGGCCAAAAACATTCAGTACTTC.

The chain carries TRBV12-3 or TRBV12-4 and TRBJ1-1, with 9 bases identical to TRBD1. This CDR3 spans 16 amino acids. V lost 4 bases and J lost 4; bases outside the gene matches: 10. The CDR3 reads CASSSQGALVGTEAFF. CDR3 nucleotide sequence: TGTGCCAGCAGTTCACAGGGGGCACTGGTAGGCACTGAAGCTTTCTTT.

Many counts were recorded for this clonotype. The chain links TRBV12-3 or TRBV12-4 to TRBJ2-5; D remains unclear. V lost 3 bases, J lost 2 bases, and 7 bases lay in between. The CDR3 consists of 13 residues. CDR3 coding DNA: TGTGCCAGCAGTTTGTTCAGGCAAGAGACCCAGTACTTC. This codes for CASSLFRQETQYF.

Comment on this clonotype: Relative to the germline gene, one junction end is altered; a read error may explain this. J is TRBJ2-7 and V is TRBV6-2 or TRBV6-3, with 9 bases lining up with TRBD2. The length of the CDR3 is 14 residues. Germline CDR1 is MNHEY and CDR2 is SVGEGT. In DNA form, the CDR3 reads TGTGCCAGCGGTTATAGCGGGAGTGCCTACGAGCAGTACTTC. This gives the protein CASGYSGSAYEQYF.